The text below deals with one T cell receptor beta chain. What it binds is not known. The data stem from a study of T-cell memory formation after mild COVID-19. Study-wide findings and caveats: For second-wave clones that peaked at day 37, SARS-CoV-2 specificity went unverified. The study detected some responding clones in pre-infection memory, suggesting cross-reactive memory joined. Among clones contracting day 15 to 85, CD4/CD8 was balanced, whereas later expanders leaned CD4+.

TCRdb re-called the 5' RACE reads with MiXCR, one entry per CDR3 protein. The table shows 300,000 to 400,000 distinct CDR3 sequences, with 20% to 25% occurring only once. The sequence was collected from an adult woman who had mild COVID-19 (a few samples of this study predate the infection). Cell type and time point are not known. The sequenced sample was PBMCs or a T cell subset sorted from them (not recorded which).

DNA for the CDR3: TGTGCCAGCAGACCCGACCGAGCGGCCCTCCAAGAGACCCAGTACTTC. This sequence encodes CASRPDRAALQETQYF. This chain links TRBV27 with TRBJ2-5; tentatively, D is TRBD2 (5 bases). The CDR3 sequence is 16 residues long. The germline V gene has CDR1 MNHEY and CDR2 SMNVEV (reference sequence). Trimming removed 6 bases at V and 1 base at J, with 18 bases between.